This passage covers 20 T cell receptor beta chains from one sample sequenced in a study of shared clonotypes between healthy human individuals. This table comes from immunoSEQ multiplex PCR, and its TCRdb copy is limited to in-frame clones, with some not included. The sample lists around 980,000 clones, roughly 74% occurring once. Sequencing used memory CD4+ T cells from PBMCs. Sample subset: CD45RA-negative fraction. The receptors come from a man aged 18 to 35 in good health. Some clones in this sample may be carry-over from other donors' samples.

The chain recombines TRBV28 with TRBJ2-7; 8 bases agree with TRBD2. CDR1 MDHEN and CDR2 SYDVKM come from the germline V gene. This CDR3 spans 16 amino acids. Trimming at V came to 8 bases and at J to 2 bases, leaving 14 bases not matched to a gene. CDR3 nucleotides: TGTGCCAGCCTACCCTCGAAGACTAGCGTTCCCTACGAGCAGTACTTC. Translation: CASLPSKTSVPYEQYF. Supplemented by reference TRBV28 and TRBJ2-7, the full variable domain reads DVKVTQSSRYLVKRTGEKVFLECVQDMDHENMFWYRQDPGLGLRLIYFSYDVKMKEKGDIPEGYSVSREKKERFSLILESASTNQTSMYLCASLPSKTSVPYEQYFGPGTRLTVT.

J is TRBJ2-7 and V is TRBV7-3; D gene uncertain. V was trimmed by 1 base and J by 4 bases, leaving 17 bases between them. The CDR3 is made up of 16 amino acids. Germline CDR1 SGHTA, CDR2 FQGTGA. The CDR3 spells CASSLKPTTLRYEQYF. CDR3 bases: TGTGCCAGCAGCTTAAAGCCGACGACCTTAAGGTACGAGCAGTACTTC.

As for this clone: Other nucleotide sequences in the sample specify the same CDR3. The rearrangement joins TRBV18 to TRBJ2-7; unclear D gene. Germline-derived CDR1 and CDR2 are KGHSH and LQKENI. V shed 6 bases and J shed 1 base, with 13 bases lying between them. The CDR3 extends over 14 amino acids. The CDR3 sequence: CASSPGRRSYEQYF. The CDR3 nucleotides are TGTGCCAGCTCCCCGGGCAGGCGTTCCTACGAGCAGTACTTC.

This clone appeared a few times. V is TRBV2 and J is TRBJ2-6; D might be TRBD1 or TRBD2, each matching 5 bases. V was trimmed by 6 bases and J by 8 bases, leaving 11 bases between them. Germline V gene data show CDR1 as SNHLY and CDR2 as FYNNEI. The CDR3 runs to 13 residues. The CDR3: CASSRDQSNVLTF. As DNA, the CDR3 is TGTGCCAGCAGCAGGGACCAATCCAACGTCCTGACTTTC.

The rearrangement links TRBV4-1 to TRBJ1-5; D is possibly TRBD1 (6 bases). CDR1 MGHRA and CDR2 YSYEKL come from the germline V gene. The CDR3 covers 18 residues. Trimming took 0 bases from V and 4 from J, leaving 19 bases between them. CDR3 in DNA: TGCGCCAGCAGCCAAGATTTGCAGGGGCCTCGTTGGAATCAGCCCCAGCATTTT. Translated, it gives CASSQDLQGPRWNQPQHF.

In this sample, this clone turned up a few times. V gene TRBV20-1 combines with J gene TRBJ1-2, with 8 bases aligning to TRBD1. Germline V gene lookup returns CDR1 DFQATT and CDR2 SNEGSKA (reference sequence). This CDR3 is built from 11 residues. Unmatched junction bases numbered 2, after V lost 4 bases and J lost 7 bases. The CDR3 bases are TGCAGTGCTACAGGGGGCTTTGGCTACACCTTC. Translated: CSATGGFGYTF.

J is TRBJ2-7 and V is TRBV29-1; 11 bases line up with TRBD1. There are 13 residues in the CDR3. The germline V gene encodes CDR1 SQVTM and CDR2 ANQGSEA. The V and J ends lost 3 bases and 8 bases, in that order; junction bases with no gene match: 6. This CDR3 reads CSVEGTGGGKQYF. The CDR3 coding sequence is TGCAGCGTTGAGGGGACAGGGGGAGGAAAGCAGTACTTC.

This clone was found a few times. This rearrangement joins TRBV6-5 to TRBJ1-6; D ambiguous. The V and J ends lost 5 bases and 7 bases respectively, with 9 bases between them. The CDR3 has 13 residues. Germline CDR1 MNHEY, CDR2 SVGAGI. The CDR3 DNA is TGTGCCAGCAGTGGACGCGGGAATTCACCCCTCCACTTT. The encoded protein is CASSGRGNSPLHF.

DNA for the CDR3: TGCGCCAGCAGCCAAGGAGTAGCGGGAGGCACAGATACGCAGTATTTT. It specifies CASSQGVAGGTDTQYF. The chain joins TRBV4-1 to TRBJ2-3; 9 nucleotides match TRBD2. The CDR3 has 16 residues. Trimming took 1 base from V and 1 from J; bases not matched to a gene: 3. Germline CDR1 is MGHRA and CDR2 is YSYEKL.

With regard to this clone: One end of the junction is discordant with germline, which a read error may explain. The rearrangement joins TRBV20-1 to TRBJ1-2, with 8 bases fitting TRBD1. In germline, CDR1 is DFQATT, CDR2 SNEGSKA (reference sequence). This CDR3 is 11 amino acids long. The CDR3 coding sequence is TGCAGTGCTAGGCAGGGGGCTCTTATCTACTTC. Encoded protein: CSARQGALIYF.

The chain joins TRBV6-1 to TRBJ2-1; TRBD2 agrees at 8 bases. The CDR3 has 15 residues. Germline V gives CDR1 MNHNS, CDR2 SASEGT. V trimming: 4 bases; J trimming: 7 bases; junction bases outside the gene matches: 9. CDR3 sequence (DNA): TGTGCCAGCAGTGTTGAGGAGCGGGGGTTTAATGAGCAGTTCTTC. As protein: CASSVEERGFNEQFF.

This sequence joins TRBV19 and TRBJ1-1; no definite D call. This CDR3 has 14 residues. CDR1 and CDR2 (germline): LNHDA, SQIVND (reference sequence). Trimming removed 8 bases at V and 4 bases at J, with 17 bases between. The CDR3 sequence: CASLTGRGITEAFF. The CDR3 DNA reads as TGTGCCAGTCTAACCGGCAGAGGGATCACTGAAGCTTTCTTT. The full variable domain, with the rest looked up from reference TRBV19 and TRBJ1-1, is DGGITQSPKYLFRKEGQNVTLSCEQNLNHDAMYWYRQDPGQGLRLIYYSQIVNDFQKGDIAEGYSVSREKKESFPLTVTSAQKNPTAFYLCASLTGRGITEAFFGQGTRLTVV.

This clone was detected only a few times. The CDR3 here is CASSGTSVNEQFF. The CDR3 nucleotides read TGTGCCAGCTCCGGGACTAGCGTCAATGAGCAGTTCTTC. V and J are TRBV2 and TRBJ2-1; TRBD2 aligns across 10 bases. Germline loops: CDR1 SNHLY, CDR2 FYNNEI. CDR3 length: 13 amino acids. The V and J ends lost 8 bases and 6 bases, in that order; junction bases with no gene match: 4.

This chain links TRBV5-1 with TRBJ1-5; TRBD1 matches 9 bases. Germline CDR1 SGHRS, CDR2 YFSETQ. Trimming cost V 4 bases and J 2 bases; bases outside gene matches: 4. CDR3 size: 15 residues. This CDR3 is CASSRTGAGNQPQHF. For the CDR3, the DNA is TGCGCCAGCAGCAGGACAGGGGCTGGCAATCAGCCCCAGCATTTT.

The chain uses TRBV10-3 and TRBJ2-3, with D maybe TRBD2 (5 bases). This CDR3 has 14 amino acids. Germline CDR1 reads ENHRY; CDR2 reads SYGVKD. Trimming stripped 4 bases from V and 1 base from J, with 9 bases between. CDR3 nucleotides: TGTGCCATCAGTGTGATTAGCGGCACAGATACGCAGTATTTT. Translating it yields CAISVISGTDTQYF.

The chain links TRBV28 to TRBJ2-7; TRBD2 matches at 7 bases. Trimming took 6 bases from V and 3 from J; bases not matched to a gene: 11. The CDR3 covers 15 residues. Germline V gives CDR1 MDHEN, CDR2 SYDVKM. CDR3 residues: CASSPLGRSNYEQYF. The CDR3 DNA follows: TGTGCCAGCAGCCCTCTCGGGAGGTCGAACTACGAGCAGTACTTC.

This rearrangement joins TRBV27 to TRBJ1-2; D remains ambiguous. The CDR3 spans 16 residues. The V and J ends lost 4 bases and 0 bases respectively, with 15 bases between them. In germline, CDR1 is MNHEY, CDR2 SMNVEV (reference sequence). The DNA for the CDR3 is TGTGCCAGCAGTTCCAGCGGGCCTCGGACTAACTATGGCTACACCTTC. Translated, it gives CASSSSGPRTNYGYTF.

In its sample, this clone was seen once. V usage is TRBV7-2 and J usage is TRBJ2-1, with TRBD2 matching over 10 bases. The V and J ends lost 4 bases and 6 bases, in that order; junction bases with no gene match: 12. The CDR3 contains 17 residues. Germline V lookup: CDR1 SGHTA, CDR2 FQGNSA. The CDR3 bases are TGTGCCAGCAGCTCCCAACTTAGCGGGAGGCTCCTCAATGAGCAGTTCTTC. As protein: CASSSQLSGRLLNEQFF.

This chain joins TRBV27 and TRBJ2-2, with a tentative D call TRBD2 (6 bases). The CDR3 is 16 amino acids. Germline loops: CDR1 MNHEY, CDR2 SMNVEV (reference sequence). V was pared by 4 bases and J by 7 bases, with 19 bases between. CDR3 DNA sequence: TGTGCCAGCAGTTCCACTCTAGCGATCAGGATCGGGGAGCTGTTTTTT. Protein sequence: CASSSTLAIRIGELFF.

J is TRBJ2-3 and V is TRBV10-3; 9 bases match TRBD1. From germline, CDR1 is ENHRY and CDR2 SYGVKD. V dropped 6 bases and J dropped 1; count of bases not matched to a gene: 5. The CDR3 is made up of 15 amino acids. The CDR3 nucleotides read TGTGCCATCAGCCGGGGACAGGGAGGCACAGATACGCAGTATTTT. The encoded protein is CAISRGQGGTDTQYF.